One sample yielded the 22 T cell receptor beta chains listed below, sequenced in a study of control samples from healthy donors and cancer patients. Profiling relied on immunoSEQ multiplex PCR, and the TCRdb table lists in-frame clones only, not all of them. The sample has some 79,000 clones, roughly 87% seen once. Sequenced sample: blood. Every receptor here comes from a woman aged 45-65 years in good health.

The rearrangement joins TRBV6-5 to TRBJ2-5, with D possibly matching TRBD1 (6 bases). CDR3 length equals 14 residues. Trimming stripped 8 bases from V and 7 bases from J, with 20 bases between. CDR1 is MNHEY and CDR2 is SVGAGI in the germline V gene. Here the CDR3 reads CASSPSYRDGTQYF. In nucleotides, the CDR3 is TGTGCCAGCTCCCCGTCTTACAGGGATGGGACCCAGTACTTC.

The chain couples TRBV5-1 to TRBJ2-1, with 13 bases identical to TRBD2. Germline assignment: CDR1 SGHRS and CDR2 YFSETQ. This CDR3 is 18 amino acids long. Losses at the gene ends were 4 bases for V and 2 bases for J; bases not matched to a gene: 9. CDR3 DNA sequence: TGCGCCAGCAGCACGGTACTAGCGGGAGGGCCACCCTACAATGAGCAGTTCTTC. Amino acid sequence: CASSTVLAGGPPYNEQFF.

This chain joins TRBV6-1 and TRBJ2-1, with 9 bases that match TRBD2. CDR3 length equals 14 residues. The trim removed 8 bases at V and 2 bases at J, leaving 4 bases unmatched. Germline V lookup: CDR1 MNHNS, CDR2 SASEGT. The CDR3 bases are TGTGCCAGCCGGCTAGCGGGACCCTACAATGAGCAGTTCTTC. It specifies CASRLAGPYNEQFF.

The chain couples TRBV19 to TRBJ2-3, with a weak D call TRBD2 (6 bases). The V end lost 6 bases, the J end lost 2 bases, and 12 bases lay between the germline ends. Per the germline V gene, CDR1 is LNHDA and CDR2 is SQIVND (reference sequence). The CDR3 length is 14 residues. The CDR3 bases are TGTGCCAGTAGCTTAGGAGGGGCCACAGATACGCAGTATTTT. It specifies CASSLGGATDTQYF.

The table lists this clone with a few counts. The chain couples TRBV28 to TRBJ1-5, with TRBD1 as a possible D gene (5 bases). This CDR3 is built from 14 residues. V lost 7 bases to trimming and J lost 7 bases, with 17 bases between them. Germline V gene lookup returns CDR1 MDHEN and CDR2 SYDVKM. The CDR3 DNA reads TGTGCCAGCACCGCGGGGAGGGGCCGCCAGCCCCAGCATTTT. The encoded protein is CASTAGRGRQPQHF.

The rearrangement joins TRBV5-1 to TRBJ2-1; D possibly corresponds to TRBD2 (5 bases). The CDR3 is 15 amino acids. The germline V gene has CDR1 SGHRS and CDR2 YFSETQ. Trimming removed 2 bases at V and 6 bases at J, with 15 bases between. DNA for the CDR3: TGCGCCAGCAGCTTAACCCTCGGGGTTTCCAATGAGCAGTTCTTC. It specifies CASSLTLGVSNEQFF.

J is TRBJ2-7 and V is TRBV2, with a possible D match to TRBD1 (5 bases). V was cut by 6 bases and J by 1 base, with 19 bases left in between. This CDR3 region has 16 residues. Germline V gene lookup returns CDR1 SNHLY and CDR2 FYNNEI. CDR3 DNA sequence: TGTGCCAGCAGCCGGCGCAGGACACCCACTTCCTACGAGCAGTACTTC. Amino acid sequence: CASSRRRTPTSYEQYF. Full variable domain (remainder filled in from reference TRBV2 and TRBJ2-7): EPEVTQTPSHQVTQMGQEVILRCVPISNHLYFYWYRQILGQKVEFLVSFYNNEISEKSEIFDDQFSVERPDGSNFTLKIRSTKLEDSAMYFCASSRRRTPTSYEQYFGPGTRLTVT.

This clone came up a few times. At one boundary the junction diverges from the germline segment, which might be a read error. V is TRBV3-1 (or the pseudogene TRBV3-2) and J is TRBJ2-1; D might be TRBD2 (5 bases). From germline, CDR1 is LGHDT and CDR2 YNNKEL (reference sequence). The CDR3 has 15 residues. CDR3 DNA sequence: TGTGCCAGCAGTCAAGGCTGGGAGTCCTACAATGAGCAGTTCTTC. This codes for CASSQGWESYNEQFF.

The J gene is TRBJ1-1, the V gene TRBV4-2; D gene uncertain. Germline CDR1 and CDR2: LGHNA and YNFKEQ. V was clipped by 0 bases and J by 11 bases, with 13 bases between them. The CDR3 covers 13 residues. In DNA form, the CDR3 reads TGTGCCAGCAGCCAAGACAGGACCGGTGATGCTTTCTTT. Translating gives CASSQDRTGDAFF.

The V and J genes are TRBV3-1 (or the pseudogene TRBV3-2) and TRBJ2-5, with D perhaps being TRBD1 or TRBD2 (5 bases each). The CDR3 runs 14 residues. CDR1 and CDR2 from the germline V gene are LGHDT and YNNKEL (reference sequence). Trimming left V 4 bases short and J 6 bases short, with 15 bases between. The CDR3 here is CASSRGRLEQTQYF. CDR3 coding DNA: TGTGCCAGCAGCCGGGGACGACTTGAGCAGACCCAGTACTTC.

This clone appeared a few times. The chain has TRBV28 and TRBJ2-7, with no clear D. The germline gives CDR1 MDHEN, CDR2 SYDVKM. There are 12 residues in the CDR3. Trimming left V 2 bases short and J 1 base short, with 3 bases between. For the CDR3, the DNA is TGTGCCAGCAGTTTACTGTCCTACGAGCAGTACTTC. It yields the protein CASSLLSYEQYF. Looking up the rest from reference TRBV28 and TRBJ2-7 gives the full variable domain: DVKVTQSSRYLVKRTGEKVFLECVQDMDHENMFWYRQDPGLGLRLIYFSYDVKMKEKGDIPEGYSVSREKKERFSLILESASTNQTSMYLCASSLLSYEQYFGPGTRLTVT.

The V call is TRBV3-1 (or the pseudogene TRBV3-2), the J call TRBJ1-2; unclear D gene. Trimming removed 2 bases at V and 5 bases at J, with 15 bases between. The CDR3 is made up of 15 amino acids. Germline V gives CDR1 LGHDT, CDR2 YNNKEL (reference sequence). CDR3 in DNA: TGTGCCAGCAGCCAAATGTTACATGGAGGGTATGGCTACACCTTC. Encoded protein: CASSQMLHGGYGYTF.

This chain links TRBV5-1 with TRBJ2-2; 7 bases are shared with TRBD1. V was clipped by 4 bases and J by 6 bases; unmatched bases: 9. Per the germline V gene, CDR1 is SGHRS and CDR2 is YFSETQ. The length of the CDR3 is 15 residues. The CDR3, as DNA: TGCGCCAGCAGCCCCCTGGGTCAGGGGGCCGGGGAGCTGTTTTTT. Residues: CASSPLGQGAGELFF.

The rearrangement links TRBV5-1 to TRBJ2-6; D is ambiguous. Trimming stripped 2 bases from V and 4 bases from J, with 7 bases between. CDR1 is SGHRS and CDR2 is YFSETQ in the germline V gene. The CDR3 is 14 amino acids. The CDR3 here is CASSLRAGANVLTF. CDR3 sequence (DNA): TGCGCCAGCAGCTTACGGGCGGGGGCCAACGTCCTGACTTTC.

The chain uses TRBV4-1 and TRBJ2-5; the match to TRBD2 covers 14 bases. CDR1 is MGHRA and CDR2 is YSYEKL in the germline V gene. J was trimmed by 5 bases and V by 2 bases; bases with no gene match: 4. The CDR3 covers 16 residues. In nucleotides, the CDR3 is TGCGCCAGCAGCCAATCGGGACTAGCGGGAGTGGAGACCCAGTACTTC. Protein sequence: CASSQSGLAGVETQYF.

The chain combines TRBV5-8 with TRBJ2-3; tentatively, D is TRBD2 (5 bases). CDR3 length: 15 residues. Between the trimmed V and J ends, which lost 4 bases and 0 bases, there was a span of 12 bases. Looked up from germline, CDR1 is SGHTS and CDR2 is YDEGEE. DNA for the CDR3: TGTGCCAGCAGCGTTAGCGTGTCTAGCACAGATACGCAGTATTTT. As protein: CASSVSVSSTDTQYF.

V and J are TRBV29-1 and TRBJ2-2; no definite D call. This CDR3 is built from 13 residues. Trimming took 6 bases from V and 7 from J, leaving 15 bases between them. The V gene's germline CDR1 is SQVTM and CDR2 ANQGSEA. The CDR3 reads CSVGHSLSGELFF. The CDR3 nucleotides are TGCAGCGTCGGTCACAGCCTGAGCGGGGAGCTGTTTTTT.

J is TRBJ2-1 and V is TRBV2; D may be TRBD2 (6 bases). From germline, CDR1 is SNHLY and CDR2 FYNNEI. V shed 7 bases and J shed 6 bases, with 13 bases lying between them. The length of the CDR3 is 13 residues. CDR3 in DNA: TGTGCCAGCAATATAGCGGAACTCAATGAGCAGTTCTTC. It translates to CASNIAELNEQFF.

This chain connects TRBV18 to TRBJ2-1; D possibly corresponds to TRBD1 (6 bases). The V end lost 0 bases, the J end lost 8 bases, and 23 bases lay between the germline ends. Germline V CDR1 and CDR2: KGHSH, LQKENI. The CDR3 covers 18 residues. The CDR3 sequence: CASSPPFQGLPARDEQFF. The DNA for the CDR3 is TGTGCCAGCTCACCACCGTTCCAGGGGCTACCAGCTAGGGATGAGCAGTTCTTC.

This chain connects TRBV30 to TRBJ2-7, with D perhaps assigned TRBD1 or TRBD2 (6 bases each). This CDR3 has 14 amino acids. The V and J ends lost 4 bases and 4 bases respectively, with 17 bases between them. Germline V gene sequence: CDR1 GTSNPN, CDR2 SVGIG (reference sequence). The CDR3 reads CAWNEAGGGYEQYF. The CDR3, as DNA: TGTGCCTGGAACGAGGCCGGGGGCGGGTACGAGCAGTACTTC.

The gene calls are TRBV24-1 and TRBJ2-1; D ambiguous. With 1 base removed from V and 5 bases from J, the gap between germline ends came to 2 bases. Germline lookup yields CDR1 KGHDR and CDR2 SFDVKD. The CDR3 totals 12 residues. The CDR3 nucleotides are TGTGCCACCAGTGATTTTGACAATGAGCAGTTCTTC. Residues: CATSDFDNEQFF.

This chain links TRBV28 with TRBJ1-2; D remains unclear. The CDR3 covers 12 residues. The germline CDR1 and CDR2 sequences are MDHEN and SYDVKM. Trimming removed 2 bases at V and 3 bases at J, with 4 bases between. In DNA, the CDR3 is TGTGCCAGCAGTTTACAGGACTATGGCTACACCTTC. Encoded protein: CASSLQDYGYTF.